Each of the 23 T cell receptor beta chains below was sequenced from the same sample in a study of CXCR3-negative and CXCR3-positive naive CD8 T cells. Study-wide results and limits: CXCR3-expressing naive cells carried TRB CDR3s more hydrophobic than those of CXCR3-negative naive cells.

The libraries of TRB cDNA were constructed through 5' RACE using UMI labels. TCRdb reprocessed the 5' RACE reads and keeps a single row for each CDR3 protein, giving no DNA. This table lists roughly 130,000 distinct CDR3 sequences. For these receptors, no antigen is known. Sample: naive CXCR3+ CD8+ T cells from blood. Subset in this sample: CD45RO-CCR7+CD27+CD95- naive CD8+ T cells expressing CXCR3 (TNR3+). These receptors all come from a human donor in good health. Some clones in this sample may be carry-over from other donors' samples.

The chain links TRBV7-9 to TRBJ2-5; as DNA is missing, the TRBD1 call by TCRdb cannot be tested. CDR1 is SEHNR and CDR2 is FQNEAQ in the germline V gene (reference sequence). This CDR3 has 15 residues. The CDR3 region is CASSFPGNDQETQYF.

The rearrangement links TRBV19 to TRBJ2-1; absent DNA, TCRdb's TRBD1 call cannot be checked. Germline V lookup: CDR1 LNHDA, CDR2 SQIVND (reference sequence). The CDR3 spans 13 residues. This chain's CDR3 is CASLPGTGYEQFF.

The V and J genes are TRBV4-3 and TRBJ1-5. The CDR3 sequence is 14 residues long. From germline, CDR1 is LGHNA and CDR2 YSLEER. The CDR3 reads CASSQDSDLGPQHF.

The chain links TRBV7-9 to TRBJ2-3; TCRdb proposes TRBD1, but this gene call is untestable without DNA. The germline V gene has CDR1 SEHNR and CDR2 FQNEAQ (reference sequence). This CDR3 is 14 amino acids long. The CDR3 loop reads CASSSGTSPDTQYF.

CDR3 region: CASSPKSEREETQYF. V and J are TRBV3-1 and TRBJ2-5; TCRdb picks TRBD2, but there is no DNA to check that call. This CDR3 spans 15 amino acids. Germline assignment: CDR1 LGHDT and CDR2 YNNKEL (reference sequence).

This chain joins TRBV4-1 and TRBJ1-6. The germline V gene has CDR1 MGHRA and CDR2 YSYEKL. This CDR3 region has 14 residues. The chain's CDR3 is CASSRTEEEIPLHF.

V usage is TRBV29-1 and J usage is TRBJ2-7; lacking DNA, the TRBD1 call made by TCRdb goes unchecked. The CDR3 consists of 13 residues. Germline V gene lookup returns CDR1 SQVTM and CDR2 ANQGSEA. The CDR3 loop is CSVEEFWGGEQYF.

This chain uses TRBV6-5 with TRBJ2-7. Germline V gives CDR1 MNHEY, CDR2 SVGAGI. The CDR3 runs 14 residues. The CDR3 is CASSYSRGTYEQYF.

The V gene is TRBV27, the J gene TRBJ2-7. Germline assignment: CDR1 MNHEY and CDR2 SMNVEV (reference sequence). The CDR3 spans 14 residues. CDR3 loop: CASSLLRGFDEQYF.

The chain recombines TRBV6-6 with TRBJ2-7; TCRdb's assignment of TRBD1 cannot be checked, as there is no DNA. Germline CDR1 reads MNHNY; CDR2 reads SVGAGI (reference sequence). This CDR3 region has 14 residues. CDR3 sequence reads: CASSSPIRVGEQYF.

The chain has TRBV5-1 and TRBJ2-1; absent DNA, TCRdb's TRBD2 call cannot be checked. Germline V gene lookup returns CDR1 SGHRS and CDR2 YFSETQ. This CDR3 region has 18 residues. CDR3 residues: CASNPKGLAGPPPNEQFF.

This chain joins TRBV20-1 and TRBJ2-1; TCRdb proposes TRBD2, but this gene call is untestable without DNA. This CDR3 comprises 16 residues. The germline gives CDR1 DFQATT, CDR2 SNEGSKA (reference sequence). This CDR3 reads CSARDLMGTSYNEQFF.

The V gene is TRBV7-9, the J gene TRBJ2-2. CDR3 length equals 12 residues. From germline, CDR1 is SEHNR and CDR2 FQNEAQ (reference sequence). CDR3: CAREPSTGELFF.

The CDR3 sequence is CASSPDRGPSEQYF. The J gene is TRBJ2-7, the V gene TRBV12-3 or TRBV12-4; TCRdb's D call of TRBD1 is untestable without DNA. CDR3 length: 14 residues.

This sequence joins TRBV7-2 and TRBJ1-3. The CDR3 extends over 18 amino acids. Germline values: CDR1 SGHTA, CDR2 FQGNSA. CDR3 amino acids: CASSSLPAGSYSGNTIYF.

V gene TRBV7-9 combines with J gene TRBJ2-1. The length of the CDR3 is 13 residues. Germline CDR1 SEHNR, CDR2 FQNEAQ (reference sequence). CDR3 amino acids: CASSFGRGGEQFF.

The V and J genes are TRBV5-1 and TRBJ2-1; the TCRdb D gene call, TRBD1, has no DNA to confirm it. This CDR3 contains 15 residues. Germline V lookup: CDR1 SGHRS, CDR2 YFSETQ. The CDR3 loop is CASSWTGGFYNEQFF.

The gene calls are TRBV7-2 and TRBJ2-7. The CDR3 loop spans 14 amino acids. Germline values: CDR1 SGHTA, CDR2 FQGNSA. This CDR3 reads CASSLLAGTYEQYF.

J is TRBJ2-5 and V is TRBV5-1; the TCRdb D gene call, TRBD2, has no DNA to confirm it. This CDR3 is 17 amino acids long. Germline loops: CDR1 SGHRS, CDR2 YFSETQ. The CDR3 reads CASSLLGLAEIFETQYF.

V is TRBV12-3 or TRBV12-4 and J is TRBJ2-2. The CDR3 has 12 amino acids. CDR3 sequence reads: CASSLTTGELFF.

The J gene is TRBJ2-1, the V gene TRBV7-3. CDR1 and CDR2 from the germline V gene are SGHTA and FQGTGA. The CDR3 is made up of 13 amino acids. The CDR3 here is CASSLIGYNEQFF.

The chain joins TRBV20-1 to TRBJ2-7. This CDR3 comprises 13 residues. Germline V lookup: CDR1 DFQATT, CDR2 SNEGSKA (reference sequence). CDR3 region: CSARGYNSYEQYF.

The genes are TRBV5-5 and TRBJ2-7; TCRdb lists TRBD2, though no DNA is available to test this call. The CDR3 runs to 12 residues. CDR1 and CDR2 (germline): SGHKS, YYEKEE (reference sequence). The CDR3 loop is CASSFEGAEQYF.